The clone carrying this T cell receptor (beta chain) was found a few times. TCRdb reanalysed the RT-PCR reads using MiXCR and keeps one entry per CDR3 protein. The repertoire holds about 700,000 distinct CDR3 sequences, with approximately 15% as singletons. This CDR3 has 14 residues. The sample consisted of memory CD4+ T cells from blood. The receptor was isolated from a female donor in good health, serving as a healthy control. V usage is TRBV12-3 or TRBV12-4 and J usage is TRBJ2-2, with D hard to call. The CDR3 sequence: CATTPTANTGELFF. The CDR3 DNA follows: TGTGCTACCACCCCCACCGCGAACACCGGGGAGCTGTTTTTT.